This entry concerns a single T cell receptor (beta chain). This entry is derived from a study of blood T cells in healthy people across ages. In germline, CDR1 is SNHLY, CDR2 FYNNEI. The CDR3 runs to 14 residues. The V segment lost 7 bases and the J segment 4 bases; nucleotides outside the gene matches: 2. Combining a sample-barcoded 5' primer with a J-beta primer mix, a second PCR ran for about 6 to 12 cycles. TCRdb reprocessed the 5' RACE reads via MiXCR and lists one record per CDR3 protein. The sample has some 940,000 distinct CDR3 sequences, about 28% seen once. These data were also filed under a second study, of T cells of mothers and their children.

This chain uses TRBV2 with TRBJ2-5; 14 bases fit TRBD2. The origin of this receptor is a woman aged 35 to 49 in good health. Material for sequencing was blood. The CDR3 loop is CASTGLAGGETQYF. The DNA for the CDR3 is TGTGCCAGCACCGGACTAGCGGGGGGAGAGACCCAGTACTTC.